The 4 T cell receptor beta chains below all came from one sample that was sequenced in a study of response to subunit inactivated influenza vaccine. TCRdb independently ran MiXCR on the RT-PCR reads; one entry per CDR3 protein. The table has more than 450,000 distinct CDR3 sequences, 7.5% to 8.5% seen once. Sequencing used PBMCs from blood, obtained less than 30 months after vaccination. The receptor set was obtained from a man between 50 and 70 years old who received an inactivated influenza vaccine.

V and J are TRBV14 and TRBJ2-3, with D possibly TRBD2 on 6 matching bases. CDR1 SGHDN and CDR2 FVKESK come from the germline V gene. The CDR3 has 17 residues. The V end lost 3 bases, the J end lost 2 bases, and 18 bases lay between the germline ends. The CDR3 sequence is CASSQDSGVVFTDTQYF. The CDR3 DNA follows: TGTGCCAGCAGCCAGGATAGCGGAGTGGTGTTCACAGATACGCAGTATTTT.

Many counts were recorded for this clonotype. The rearrangement uses TRBV2 and TRBJ1-1; D gene unclear. The ends were cut back, 6 bases at V and 0 bases at J, with 14 bases in the middle. The CDR3 runs 15 residues. CDR1 is SNHLY and CDR2 is FYNNEI in the germline V gene. The CDR3 region is CASRPGTLMNTEAFF. CDR3 DNA: TGTGCCAGCAGGCCGGGAACTCTCATGAACACTGAAGCTTTCTTT.

V is TRBV4-3 and J is TRBJ2-1, with TRBD2 matching over 12 bases. After removal of 1 base from V and 9 bases from J, the junction contained 4 bases not matched to a gene. Per germline, CDR1 LGHNA and CDR2 YSLEER. CDR3 length: 15 residues. CDR3 bases: TGCGCCAGCAGCCAAGCACTAGCGGGAGGTGGTGAGCAGTTCTTC. It yields the protein CASSQALAGGGEQFF.

This clonotype was seen more than once but under ten times. The genes are TRBV7-2 and TRBJ2-3; 10 bases align to TRBD2. The junction had 9 bases not matched to a gene; V was cut back by 0 bases and J by 0 bases. CDR3 length: 19 amino acids. Germline-derived CDR1 and CDR2 are SGHTA and FQGNSA. CDR3 nucleotide sequence: TGTGCCAGCAGCTTAGCGGGGGGTCTTAGCGGGGGGAGCACAGATACGCAGTATTTT. Amino acid sequence: CASSLAGGLSGGSTDTQYF.